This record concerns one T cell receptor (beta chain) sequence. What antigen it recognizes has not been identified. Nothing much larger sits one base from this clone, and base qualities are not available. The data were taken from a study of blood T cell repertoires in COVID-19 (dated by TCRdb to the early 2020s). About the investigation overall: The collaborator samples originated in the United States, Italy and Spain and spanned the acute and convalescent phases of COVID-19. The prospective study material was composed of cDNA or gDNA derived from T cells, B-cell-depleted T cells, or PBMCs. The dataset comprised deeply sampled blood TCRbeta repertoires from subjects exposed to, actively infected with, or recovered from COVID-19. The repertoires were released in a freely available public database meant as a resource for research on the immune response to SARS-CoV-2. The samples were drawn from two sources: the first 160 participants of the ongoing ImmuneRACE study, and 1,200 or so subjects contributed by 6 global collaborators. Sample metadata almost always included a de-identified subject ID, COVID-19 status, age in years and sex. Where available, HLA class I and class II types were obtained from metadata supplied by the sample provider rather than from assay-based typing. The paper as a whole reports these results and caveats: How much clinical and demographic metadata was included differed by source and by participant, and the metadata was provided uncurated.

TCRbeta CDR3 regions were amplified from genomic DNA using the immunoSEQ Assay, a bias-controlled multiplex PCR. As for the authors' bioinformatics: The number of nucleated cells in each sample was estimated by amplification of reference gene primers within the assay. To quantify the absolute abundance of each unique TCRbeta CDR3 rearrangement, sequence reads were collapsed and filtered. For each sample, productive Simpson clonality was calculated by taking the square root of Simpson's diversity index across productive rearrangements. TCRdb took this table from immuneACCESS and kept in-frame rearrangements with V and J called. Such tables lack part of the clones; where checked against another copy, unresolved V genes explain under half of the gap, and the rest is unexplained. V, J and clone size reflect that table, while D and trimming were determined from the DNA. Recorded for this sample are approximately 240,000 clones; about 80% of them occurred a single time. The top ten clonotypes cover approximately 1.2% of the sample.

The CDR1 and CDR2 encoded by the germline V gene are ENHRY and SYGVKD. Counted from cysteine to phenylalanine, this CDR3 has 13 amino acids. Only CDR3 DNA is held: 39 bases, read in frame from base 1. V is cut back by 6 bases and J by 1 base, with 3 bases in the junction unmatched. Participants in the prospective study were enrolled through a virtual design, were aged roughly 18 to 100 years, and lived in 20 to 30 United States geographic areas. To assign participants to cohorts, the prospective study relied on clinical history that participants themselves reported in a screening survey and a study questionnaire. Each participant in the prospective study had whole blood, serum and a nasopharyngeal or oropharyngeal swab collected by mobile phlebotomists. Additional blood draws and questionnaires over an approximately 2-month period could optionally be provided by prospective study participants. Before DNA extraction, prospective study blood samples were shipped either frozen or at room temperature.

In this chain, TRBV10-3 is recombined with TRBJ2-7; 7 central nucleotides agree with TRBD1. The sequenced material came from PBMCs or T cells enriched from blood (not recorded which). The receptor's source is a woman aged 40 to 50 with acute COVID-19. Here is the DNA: TGTGCCATCAGCGGGACAGATTCCTACGAGCAGTACTTC. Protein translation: CAISGTDSYEQYF.